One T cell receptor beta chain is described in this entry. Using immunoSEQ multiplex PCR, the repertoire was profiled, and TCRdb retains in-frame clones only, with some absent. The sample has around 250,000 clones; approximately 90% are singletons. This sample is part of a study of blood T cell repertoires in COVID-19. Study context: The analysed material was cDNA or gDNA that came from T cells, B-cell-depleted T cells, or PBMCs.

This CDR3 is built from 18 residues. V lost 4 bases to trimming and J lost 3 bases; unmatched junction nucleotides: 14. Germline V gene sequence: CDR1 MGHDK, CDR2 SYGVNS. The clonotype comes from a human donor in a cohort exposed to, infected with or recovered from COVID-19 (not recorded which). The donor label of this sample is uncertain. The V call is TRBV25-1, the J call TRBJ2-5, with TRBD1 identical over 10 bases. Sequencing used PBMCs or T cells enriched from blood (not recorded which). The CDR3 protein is CASSGRSRSGQGEETQYF. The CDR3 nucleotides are TGTGCCAGCAGTGGTAGGAGCCGATCCGGACAGGGGGAAGAGACCCAGTACTTC.